The source of this T cell receptor beta chain is a study of cytomegalovirus exposure and HLA in healthy donors. Study overall: About 79 million unique TCRs from HLA-typed donors were held in an early data release.

With 3 bases removed from V and 3 bases from J, the gap between germline ends came to 9 bases. The CDR3 is 13 residues long. The germline V gene has CDR1 SGHAT and CDR2 FQNNGV. General observations from the study: Most TCR sequences were uncommon, yet certain public TCRs appeared in many donors. Exclusion as indistinguishable affected some V segments, including TRBV6-2 and TRBV6-3. The presence/absence work took it that sequencing depth was about the same across donors.

Concerning this clone: Its antigen is undetermined.

The PCR made use of 60 Vbeta and 13 Jbeta primers. Clones were sequenced by immunoSEQ multiplex PCR, and TCRdb holds only the in-frame ones, with some missing. Among over 150,000 clones listed, approximately 80% were seen once. Sequenced input: PBMCs. This receptor was obtained from a man aged 18 to 29 in good health and CMV-seronegative. The J gene is TRBJ2-7, the V gene TRBV11-2, with D possibly matching TRBD2 (6 bases). This chain's CDR3 is CASSFGGHYEQYF. The DNA of the CDR3 is TGTGCCAGCAGCTTCGGAGGGCACTACGAGCAGTACTTC. Drawing the rest from reference TRBV11-2 and TRBJ2-7, the complete variable domain is EAGVAQSPRYKIIEKRQSVAFWCNPISGHATLYWYQQILGQGPKLLIQFQNNGVVDDSQLPKDRFSAERLKGVDSTLKIQPAKLEDSAVYLCASSFGGHYEQYFGPGTRLTVT.